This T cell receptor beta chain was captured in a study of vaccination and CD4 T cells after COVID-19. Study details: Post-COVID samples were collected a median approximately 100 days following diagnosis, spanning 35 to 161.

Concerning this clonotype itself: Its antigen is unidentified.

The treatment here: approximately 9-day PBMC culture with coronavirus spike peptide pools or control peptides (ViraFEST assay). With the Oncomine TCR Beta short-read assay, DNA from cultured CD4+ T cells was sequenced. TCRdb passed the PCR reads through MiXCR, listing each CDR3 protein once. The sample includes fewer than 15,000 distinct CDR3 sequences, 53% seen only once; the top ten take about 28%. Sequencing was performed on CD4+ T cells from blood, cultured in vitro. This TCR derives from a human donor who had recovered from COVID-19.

The CDR3 loop is CASSGLAGSYEQYF. In nucleotides, the CDR3 is TGTGCCAGCAGTGGACTAGCGGGGAGCTACGAGCAGTACTTC. This chain links TRBV2 with TRBJ2-7, with TRBD2 matching over 11 bases. With V trimmed by 4 bases and J by 3 bases, 2 bases remained unmatched. Germline CDR1 reads SNHLY; CDR2 reads FYNNEI. The CDR3 is 14 amino acids.